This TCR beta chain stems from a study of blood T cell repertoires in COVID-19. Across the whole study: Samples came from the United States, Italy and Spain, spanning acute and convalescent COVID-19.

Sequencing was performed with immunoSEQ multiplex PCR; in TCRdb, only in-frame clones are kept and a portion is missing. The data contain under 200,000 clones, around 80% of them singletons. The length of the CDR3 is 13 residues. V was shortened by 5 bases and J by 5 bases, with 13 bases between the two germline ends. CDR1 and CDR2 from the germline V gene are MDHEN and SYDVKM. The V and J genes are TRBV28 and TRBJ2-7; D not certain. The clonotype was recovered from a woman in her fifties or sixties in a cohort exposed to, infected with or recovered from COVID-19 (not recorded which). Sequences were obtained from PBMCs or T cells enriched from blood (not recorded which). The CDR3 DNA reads TGTGCCAGCAGTCCGCGCGAGATAGACGAGCAGTACTTC. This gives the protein CASSPREIDEQYF.